This T cell receptor (beta chain) derives from a study of T cell responses to AZD1222 COVID-19 vaccine. V trimming: 3 bases; J trimming: 7 bases; junction bases outside the gene matches: 9. The germline V gene has CDR1 KGHSH and CDR2 LQKENI. This CDR3 comprises 16 residues. This table comes from immunoSEQ multiplex PCR, and its TCRdb copy is limited to in-frame clones, with some not included. The table has 250,000 to 300,000 clones, approximately 94% seen once. Specimen: peripheral blood, collected 28 days after the second AZD1222 dose. The V gene is TRBV18, the J gene TRBJ2-1; 10 nucleotides align to TRBD1. This receptor was obtained from an adult who received the AZD1222 COVID-19 vaccine. The CDR3 loop reads CASSPRRQGAGNEQFF. In DNA, the CDR3 is TGTGCCAGCTCACCCCGGAGACAGGGGGCCGGGAATGAGCAGTTCTTC.